The entry below gives a single TCR beta chain sequence along with its context. Its antigen is still unknown. This entry comes from a study of cytomegalovirus exposure and HLA in healthy donors. Study outcomes and limitations: According to a subsequent analysis, TCR clusters from the first cohort were inclined to appear together in the 120 validation repertoires.

The assay was immunoSEQ multiplex PCR, and TCRdb's table has in-frame clones only and misses some. The sample carries 95,000 to 120,000 clones, approximately 96% recorded once. Unmatched junction bases numbered 10, after V lost 3 bases and J lost 6 bases. The CDR3 length is 15 residues. Looked up from germline, CDR1 is SGDLS and CDR2 is YYNGEE. The sample consisted of PBMCs. The V call is TRBV9, the J call TRBJ1-1, with 8 bases that match TRBD1. The clonotype originates from a woman aged 18-29 years in good health and CMV-seronegative. CDR3 sequence reads: CASSAVKQGDAEAFF. The CDR3 DNA is TGTGCCAGCAGCGCCGTCAAACAGGGGGACGCTGAAGCTTTCTTT.